A single sample is the source of the 24 T cell receptor beta chains below, sequenced in a study of blood T cell repertoires in COVID-19. TCRdb keeps only in-frame clones here, not all; method: immunoSEQ multiplex PCR. The sample lists 150,000 to 200,000 clones, about 90% occurring once. The sequencing input was peripheral blood. Receptor source: a middle-aged man with active or convalescent COVID-19.

The chain recombines TRBV10-3 with TRBJ1-1; 7 bases are shared with TRBD1. The CDR3 contains 13 residues. V lost 10 bases and J lost 7; bases outside the gene matches: 12. Per the germline V gene, CDR1 is ENHRY and CDR2 is SYGVKD. The DNA for the CDR3 is TGTGCCACCAAAGACAGGGCCGGAGTTGAAGCTTTCTTT. Residues: CATKDRAGVEAFF.

This clone was seen a handful of times. This chain joins TRBV6-5 and TRBJ1-6, with 8 bases fitting TRBD1. Germline CDR1 is MNHEY and CDR2 is SVGAGI. V shed 10 bases, J shed 7 bases, and the junction held 6 bases outside the gene matches. The CDR3 has 13 residues. The CDR3 spells CAISQGGNSPLHF. The CDR3 nucleotides read TGTGCCATTTCACAGGGGGGAAATTCACCCCTCCACTTT.

The chain combines TRBV7-2 with TRBJ1-1, with no clear D. Germline V gene sequence: CDR1 SGHTA, CDR2 FQGNSA. V was trimmed by 5 bases and J by 4 bases, leaving 14 bases between them. The CDR3 is 14 residues long. The CDR3 protein is CASSPLRVITEAFF. The CDR3 DNA sequence: TGTGCCAGCAGCCCCCTGAGGGTGATCACTGAAGCTTTCTTT.

The chain combines TRBV30 with TRBJ1-6, with D hard to call. The CDR3 is 14 amino acids. Germline V lookup: CDR1 GTSNPN, CDR2 SVGIG (reference sequence). Trimming shortened V by 3 bases and J by 9 bases, and 15 bases separated the two germline ends. CDR3 residues: CAWSEQGRGSPLHF. Here the CDR3 DNA reads TGTGCCTGGAGCGAACAAGGGAGAGGTTCACCCCTCCACTTT. Using reference TRBV30 and TRBJ1-6 for the parts outside the CDR3, the full variable domain is SQTIHQWPATLVQPVGSPLSLECTVEGTSNPNLYWYRQAAGRGLQLLFYSVGIGQISSEVPQNLSASRPQDRQFILSSKKLLLSDSGFYLCAWSEQGRGSPLHFGNGTRLTVT.

The rearrangement uses TRBV28 and TRBJ2-5; tentative D call: TRBD2 (6 bases). The CDR3 has 18 residues. The ends were cut back, 6 bases at V and 5 bases at J, with 28 bases in the middle. Germline lookup yields CDR1 MDHEN and CDR2 SYDVKM. CDR3 in DNA: TGTGCCAGCAGCTCACCAAGACCTCTAGCGCCCATGAGGGAGACCCAGTACTTC. This sequence encodes CASSSPRPLAPMRETQYF.

The chain joins TRBV19 to TRBJ1-6; tentative D call: TRBD1 (6 bases). Germline values: CDR1 LNHDA, CDR2 SQIVND (reference sequence). The CDR3 has 16 amino acids. Trimming cost V 4 bases and J 6 bases, with 16 bases left between them. CDR3 nucleotides: TGTGCCAGTAGTACAAAACAGGGAAGCTCTAATTCACCCCTCCACTTT. This translates into CASSTKQGSSNSPLHF.

The genes are TRBV2 and TRBJ1-1, with 7 bases identical to TRBD1. The ends lost 6 bases at V and 0 bases at J; junction bases unmatched: 7. Per the germline V gene, CDR1 is SNHLY and CDR2 is FYNNEI. This CDR3 has 15 residues. The CDR3 here is CASRDRVDMNTEAFF. In nucleotides, the CDR3 is TGTGCCAGCAGAGACAGGGTTGACATGAACACTGAAGCTTTCTTT.

V and J are TRBV7-2 and TRBJ1-2; D unclear. This CDR3 is built from 16 residues. The V gene lost 5 bases and the J gene lost 5 bases, with 21 bases spanning the gap. CDR1 is SGHTA, CDR2 FQGNSA, per germline. CDR3: CASSVEGRGTPYGYTF. CDR3 coding DNA: TGTGCCAGCAGCGTTGAAGGTCGGGGAACCCCTTATGGCTACACCTTC.

The rearrangement uses TRBV19 and TRBJ1-4, with D possibly matching TRBD1 (5 bases). Deletions cut 3 bases from V and 10 bases from J, with 12 bases between. The CDR3 length is 13 residues. Germline loops: CDR1 LNHDA, CDR2 SQIVND (reference sequence). The CDR3 DNA reads as TGTGCCAGTAGTATTCAGGGTTGGGTAAAACTGTTTTTT. Residues: CASSIQGWVKLFF.

The rearrangement links TRBV29-1 to TRBJ1-1, with D unresolved. Germline values: CDR1 SQVTM, CDR2 ANQGSEA. V gave up 5 bases and J gave up 11 bases, with 15 bases separating them. CDR3 size: 11 residues. The CDR3 spells CSVRQTEVAFF. CDR3 sequence (DNA): TGCAGCGTTAGGCAGACCGAGGTCGCTTTCTTT.

This clone has only one observation. The CDR3 loop is CASSRDSYSNQPQHF. Written as DNA, the CDR3 is TGTGCCAGCAGCCGGGACTCCTATAGCAATCAGCCCCAGCATTTT. The chain recombines TRBV2 with TRBJ1-5; D may be TRBD1 (5 bases). V was shortened by 6 bases and J by 0 bases, with 12 bases between the two germline ends. This CDR3 is built from 15 residues. CDR1 is SNHLY and CDR2 is FYNNEI in the germline V gene.

V gene TRBV5-1 combines with J gene TRBJ2-5, with a possible D match to TRBD1 (5 bases). CDR1 SGHRS and CDR2 YFSETQ come from the germline V gene. V lost 4 bases to trimming and J lost 2 bases, with 15 bases between them. CDR3 length equals 15 residues. The CDR3 DNA reads as TGCGCCAGCAGCCCAGTGGGGCAGACTCAAGAGACCCAGTACTTC. Encoded protein: CASSPVGQTQETQYF.

The genes are TRBV7-9 and TRBJ1-1; D is uncertain. The CDR3 totals 13 residues. V lost 1 base and J lost 4, with 7 bases in between. Per the germline V gene, CDR1 is SEHNR and CDR2 is FQNEAQ (reference sequence). The CDR3 DNA reads TGTGCCAGCAGCTTAGGACTGAGCACTGAAGCTTTCTTT. Its protein product is CASSLGLSTEAFF.

The genes are TRBV19 and TRBJ1-5; the D gene is possibly TRBD1 (5 bases). The germline gives CDR1 LNHDA, CDR2 SQIVND (reference sequence). The CDR3 length is 15 residues. Trimming stripped 3 bases from V and 6 bases from J, with 15 bases between. The CDR3 spells CASSISQGRSQPQHF. CDR3 DNA sequence: TGTGCCAGTAGTATTAGTCAGGGTCGCAGTCAGCCCCAGCATTTT.

The CDR3: CASSDPYRGQPQHF. The CDR3 bases are TGTGCCAGCAGTGACCCTTACAGGGGACAGCCCCAGCATTTT. The J gene is TRBJ1-5, the V gene TRBV6-1, with TRBD1 matching 7 bases. CDR3 length: 14 residues. Germline assignment: CDR1 MNHNS and CDR2 SASEGT. V lost 3 bases and J lost 7; bases outside the gene matches: 6.

The chain recombines TRBV6-5 with TRBJ2-3; 8 bases align to TRBD2. The trim removed 8 bases at V and 1 base at J, leaving 2 bases unmatched. Per germline, CDR1 MNHEY and CDR2 SVGAGI. The CDR3 contains 13 residues. The CDR3 reads CASRRGGTDTQYF. The CDR3 DNA is TGTGCCAGCCGGCGGGGGGGCACAGATACGCAGTATTTT.

The rearrangement links TRBV4-3 to TRBJ1-1; TRBD1 matches 8 bases. This CDR3 is 15 amino acids long. Germline V gene sequence: CDR1 LGHNA, CDR2 YSLEER. V lost 2 bases to trimming and J lost 5 bases; unmatched junction nucleotides: 7. DNA for the CDR3: TGCGCCAGCAGCCAATTCTACAGGGGGTATACTGAAGCTTTCTTT. It codes for CASSQFYRGYTEAFF.

The chain links TRBV18 to TRBJ2-1; TRBD1 might be the D (5 bases). The germline V gene has CDR1 KGHSH and CDR2 LQKENI. CDR3 length: 13 residues. V was clipped by 2 bases and J by 6 bases, with 8 bases between them. CDR3 DNA sequence: TGTGCCAGCTCACCAGTCAGGGCCAATGAGCAGTTCTTC. Amino acid sequence: CASSPVRANEQFF. Full variable domain (missing parts from reference TRBV18 and TRBJ2-1): NAGVMQNPRHLVRRRGQEARLRCSPMKGHSHVYWYRQLPEEGLKFMVYLQKENIIDESGMPKERFSAEFPKEGPSILRIQQVVRGDSAAYFCASSPVRANEQFFGPGTRLTVL.

This chain uses TRBV30 with TRBJ1-2, with D possibly matching TRBD1 (5 bases). Trimming left V 3 bases short and J 4 bases short, with 21 bases between. Germline CDR1 is GTSNPN and CDR2 is SVGIG (reference sequence). The CDR3 contains 16 residues. CDR3 sequence: CAWRPLGRGVGYGYTF. The CDR3 DNA reads TGTGCCTGGAGACCTTTGGGGAGGGGTGTAGGCTATGGCTACACCTTC.

The J gene is TRBJ1-2, the V gene TRBV5-4; a possible D gene is TRBD1 (5 bases). The germline V and J ends were trimmed by 0 bases and 6 bases, with 12 bases remaining between them. Germline CDR1 reads SGHNT; CDR2 reads YYREEE (reference sequence). The CDR3 is 14 amino acids. The CDR3 region has the DNA TGTGCCAGCAGCTTGGAGGCAGGGCAAAATGGCTACACCTTC. It encodes CASSLEAGQNGYTF.

This chain's CDR3 is CASSGPSEQEGYSPLHF. The CDR3 DNA follows: TGTGCCAGCAGCGGCCCCTCCGAGCAGGAGGGATATTCACCCCTCCACTTT. The rearrangement joins TRBV2 to TRBJ1-6; D is unresolved. V lost 6 bases and J lost 8, with 23 bases in between. The germline CDR1 and CDR2 sequences are SNHLY and FYNNEI. The CDR3 consists of 17 residues.

This clone was counted between two and nine times. The DNA of the CDR3 is TGTGCCTGGGGTCTAGCGGTAAACACCGGGGAGCTGTTTTTT. Its protein product is CAWGLAVNTGELFF. This chain uses TRBV30 with TRBJ2-2, with 7 bases identical to TRBD2. With V trimmed by 5 bases and J by 2 bases, 5 bases remained unmatched. CDR1 GTSNPN and CDR2 SVGIG come from the germline V gene (reference sequence). CDR3 length: 14 amino acids.

The chain joins TRBV6-1 to TRBJ1-2; TRBD1 is a possible D gene (6 bases). This CDR3 spans 13 amino acids. Trimming stripped 5 bases from V and 7 bases from J, with 14 bases between. Per germline, CDR1 MNHNS and CDR2 SASEGT. The CDR3 sequence is CASSSQGFGGYTF. The DNA for the CDR3 is TGTGCCAGCAGTTCACAGGGCTTCGGTGGCTACACCTTC.

This clone was picked up many times. This rearrangement joins TRBV5-4 to TRBJ2-7; the match to TRBD1 covers 7 bases. This CDR3 is 14 amino acids long. CDR1 is SGHNT, CDR2 YYREEE, per germline (reference sequence). The V gene end was trimmed by 6 bases and the J gene end by 5 bases; junction bases not matched to a gene: 11. The CDR3 DNA reads TGTGCCAGCACCCCGGACAGGTGGGGCGACGAGCAGTACTTC. Amino acid sequence: CASTPDRWGDEQYF. Looking up the rest from reference TRBV5-4 and TRBJ2-7 gives the full variable domain: ETGVTQSPTHLIKTRGQQVTLRCSSQSGHNTVSWYQQALGQGPQFIFQYYREEENGRGNFPPRFSGLQFPNYSSELNVNALELDDSALYLCASTPDRWGDEQYFGPGTRLTVT.